Below, 27 T cell receptor beta chains from the same sample are listed, as sequenced in a study of T cells in Graves' hyperthyroidism and ophthalmopathy. Regions amplified from RNA transcripts were the TCR beta CDR3 regions. In the first-round RT-PCR of the TCR CDR3, the HTBI primer set was used. Each CDR3 protein gets one entry after TCRdb re-called the multiplex PCR reads with MiXCR. The profile shows about 400,000 distinct CDR3 sequences, approximately 14% of them singletons. Sample: blood. The receptors here all came from a woman under 30 with Graves' hyperthyroidism that later progressed to Graves' ophthalmopathy.

This clonotype has at least ten counts. The CDR3 loop is CASSLSASYEQYF. CDR3 DNA sequence: TGTGCCAGCAGTCTGTCGGCCTCCTACGAGCAGTACTTC. This chain uses TRBV28 with TRBJ2-7; D gene uncertain. This CDR3 region has 13 residues. From germline, CDR1 is MDHEN and CDR2 SYDVKM. Trimming took 5 bases from V and 0 from J, leaving 8 bases between them.

This clonotype appeared a few times. The chain recombines TRBV28 with TRBJ2-4; D uncertain. The ends were cut back, 3 bases at V and 7 bases at J, with 10 bases in the middle. Looked up from germline, CDR1 is MDHEN and CDR2 is SYDVKM. The CDR3 has 13 residues. The CDR3 DNA reads TGTGCCAGCAGTTTGGGCACGTCGAACATTCAGTACTTC. Its translation is CASSLGTSNIQYF.

The genes are TRBV9 and TRBJ1-2, with D possibly TRBD1 on 5 matching bases. Looked up from germline, CDR1 is SGDLS and CDR2 is YYNGEE. This CDR3 is 12 amino acids long. V lost 3 bases, J lost 8 bases, and 11 bases lay in between. DNA for the CDR3: TGTGCCAGCAGCGCACCTAAGGGGGGCTACACCTTC. Translated, it gives CASSAPKGGYTF.

The V gene is TRBV4-1, the J gene TRBJ1-5; TRBD1 is a possible D gene (5 bases). The CDR3 totals 13 residues. V lost 4 bases and J 5 bases, leaving 9 bases between the germline ends. The germline gives CDR1 MGHRA, CDR2 YSYEKL. CDR3 loop: CASSRPGDQPQHF. The CDR3, as DNA: TGCGCCAGCAGCCGGCCGGGGGATCAGCCCCAGCATTTT.

This clonotype was observed a handful of times. The V call is TRBV5-5, the J call TRBJ2-2; 11 bases match TRBD2. Germline V lookup: CDR1 SGHKS, CDR2 YYEKEE (reference sequence). V shed 3 bases, J shed 6 bases, and the junction held 10 bases outside the gene matches. The length of the CDR3 is 17 residues. CDR3 in DNA: TGTGCCAGCAGCTATTATCCGGGACTAGCGGTCGCCGGGGAGCTGTTTTTT. This gives the protein CASSYYPGLAVAGELFF.

This clonotype was seen more than once but under ten times. This chain links TRBV7-9 with TRBJ2-5, with TRBD1 identical over 10 bases. CDR3 size: 17 residues. With V trimmed by 5 bases and J by 1 base, 10 bases remained unmatched. CDR1 is SEHNR, CDR2 FQNEAQ, per germline (reference sequence). The chain's CDR3 is CASSPTGTGVLQETQYF. CDR3 coding DNA: TGTGCCAGCAGCCCCACAGGGACAGGGGTACTCCAAGAGACCCAGTACTTC.

Ten or more counts support this clonotype. The CDR3 loop reads CASSPGGWTGQETQYF. The CDR3 coding sequence is TGTGCCAGCAGCCCTGGGGGGTGGACGGGACAAGAGACCCAGTACTTC. V gene TRBV7-6 combines with J gene TRBJ2-5; D possibly corresponds to TRBD2 (6 bases). There are 16 residues in the CDR3. CDR1 SGHVS and CDR2 FNYEAQ come from the germline V gene. Trimming pared 5 bases from V and 2 bases from J, leaving 18 bases between.

Ten or more counts support this clonotype. The chain combines TRBV20-1 with TRBJ2-5; 16 positions match TRBD2. Germline V gives CDR1 DFQATT, CDR2 SNEGSKA (reference sequence). This CDR3 has 18 residues. Trimming at V came to 1 base and at J to 5 bases, leaving 10 bases not matched to a gene. DNA for the CDR3: TGCAGTGCTAGAGGCCCCGGGACTAGCGGGAGGGCAGGCGAGACCCAGTACTTC. Its translation: CSARGPGTSGRAGETQYF.

This clonotype came up many times. This sequence joins TRBV20-1 and TRBJ2-1; 8 bases map to TRBD2. Looked up from germline, CDR1 is DFQATT and CDR2 is SNEGSKA (reference sequence). J was trimmed by 2 bases and V by 3 bases; bases with no gene match: 12. CDR3 length: 17 residues. The CDR3: CSASVLAGSSAYNEQFF. In DNA, the CDR3 is TGCAGTGCTAGTGTCCTAGCGGGCTCGAGCGCCTACAATGAGCAGTTCTTC.

CDR3 sequence: CASRGHSTEAFF. The CDR3 bases are TGTGCCAGCAGGGGGCATAGCACTGAAGCTTTCTTT. The chain uses TRBV27 and TRBJ1-1; D possibly corresponds to TRBD1 (5 bases). Germline CDR1 MNHEY, CDR2 SMNVEV (reference sequence). The CDR3 extends over 12 amino acids. V was cut by 6 bases and J by 4 bases, with 9 bases left in between.

This clonotype was picked up a small number of times. V usage is TRBV7-6 and J usage is TRBJ2-2; TRBD1 is a possible D gene (5 bases). The V gene lost 5 bases and the J gene lost 5 bases, with 15 bases spanning the gap. Germline lookup yields CDR1 SGHVS and CDR2 FNYEAQ. The CDR3 has 15 residues. CDR3 amino acids: CASSTPFAGTGELFF. The CDR3 DNA is TGTGCCAGCAGCACGCCTTTTGCAGGGACCGGGGAGCTGTTTTTT.

This clonotype was detected many times. The chain employs TRBV15 and TRBJ2-3; TRBD2 aligns across 11 bases. V shed 6 bases and J 4 bases; nucleotides not matched to a gene: 6. The CDR3 spans 15 residues. CDR1 and CDR2 (germline): LNHNV, YYDKDF (reference sequence). This chain's CDR3 is CATSPLAGESDTQYF. CDR3 DNA: TGTGCCACCAGTCCACTAGCGGGAGAATCAGATACGCAGTATTTT.

This clonotype appeared once. The chain joins TRBV12-3 or TRBV12-4 to TRBJ1-2; D gene uncertain. V was pared by 6 bases and J by 8 bases, with 7 bases between. The CDR3 extends over 10 amino acids. CDR3 amino acids: CASRDVGYTF. In DNA, the CDR3 is TGTGCCAGCAGGGACGTCGGCTACACCTTC.

The table lists this clonotype with many counts. The rearrangement uses TRBV6-1 and TRBJ2-1; D is unresolved. The germline gives CDR1 MNHNS, CDR2 SASEGT. This CDR3 has 15 residues. V was clipped by 1 base and J by 5 bases, with 12 bases between them. The CDR3 reads CASSEEIRPNNEQFF. CDR3 DNA: TGTGCCAGCAGTGAAGAGATCAGACCCAACAATGAGCAGTTCTTC.

This clonotype occurred a few times. V usage is TRBV6-5 and J usage is TRBJ2-1; D remains unclear. The CDR3 is made up of 14 amino acids. Germline V gene lookup returns CDR1 MNHEY and CDR2 SVGAGI. V lost 0 bases and J 13 bases, leaving 16 bases between the germline ends. CDR3 sequence: CASSYSRDSRDQFF. The CDR3 coding sequence is TGTGCCAGCAGTTACTCGAGAGATTCCCGTGATCAGTTCTTC.

This clonotype occurred many times. The chain is built from TRBV24-1 and TRBJ2-5, with a possible D match to TRBD1 (5 bases). Germline loops: CDR1 KGHDR, CDR2 SFDVKD. Trimming stripped 5 bases from V and 4 bases from J, with 13 bases between. The CDR3 is 14 residues long. The CDR3 here is CATSGAGRGETQYF. The DNA for the CDR3 is TGTGCCACCAGTGGGGCAGGGCGTGGAGAGACCCAGTACTTC.

With respect to this clonotype: This could be a read error, since a much larger clone is one nucleotide away. The J gene is TRBJ2-3, the V gene TRBV5-4; 10 bases are shared with TRBD1. From germline, CDR1 is SGHNT and CDR2 YYREEE (reference sequence). The CDR3 consists of 17 residues. The CDR3 sequence is CTSSLNRGGQGTDTQYF. In nucleotides, the CDR3 is TGTACCAGCAGCTTGAATCGTGGGGGACAGGGGACAGATACGCAGTATTTT.

This clonotype has ten or more counts. V is TRBV7-3 and J is TRBJ2-1; D gene uncertain. Germline V gene sequence: CDR1 SGHTA, CDR2 FQGTGA. V was trimmed by 5 bases and J by 7 bases, leaving 21 bases between them. CDR3 length: 16 residues. CDR3 coding DNA: TGTGCCAGCAGCCCCATAGTTCCCGCCTCCCCAAATGAGCAGTTCTTC. This codes for CASSPIVPASPNEQFF. Together with reference TRBV7-3 and TRBJ2-1, the CDR3 gives the full variable domain: GAGVSQTPSNKVTEKGKYVELRCDPISGHTALYWYRQSLGQGPEFLIYFQGTGAADDSGLPNDRFFAVRPEGSVSTLKIQRTERGDSAVYLCASSPIVPASPNEQFFGPGTRLTVL.

This clonotype was observed many times. The genes are TRBV2 and TRBJ2-1; weak D call: TRBD2 (6 bases). The CDR3 sequence is 14 residues long. V dropped 6 bases and J dropped 6 bases, with 15 bases sitting between them. Germline V gives CDR1 SNHLY, CDR2 FYNNEI. In nucleotides, the CDR3 is TGTGCCAGCAGCAAATTGACTAGTAGCAATGAGCAGTTCTTC. Its translation: CASSKLTSSNEQFF.

The V and J genes are TRBV7-9 and TRBJ2-6; the D is unclear. CDR3 length: 17 amino acids. V lost 2 bases, J lost 0 bases, and 11 bases lay in between. Germline-derived CDR1 and CDR2 are SEHNR and FQNEAQ (reference sequence). The CDR3 region is CASSLQEPSSGANVLTF. DNA of the CDR3: TGTGCCAGCAGCTTACAGGAGCCCAGCTCTGGGGCCAACGTCCTGACTTTC.

The chain recombines TRBV20-1 with TRBJ1-2; D remains unclear. The CDR3 is 15 amino acids. V gave up 3 bases and J gave up 0 bases, with 14 bases separating them. CDR1 DFQATT and CDR2 SNEGSKA come from the germline V gene (reference sequence). CDR3 sequence (DNA): TGCAGTGCTAGTTCTGGGCCTCCTGCTAACTATGGCTACACCTTC. Its protein product is CSASSGPPANYGYTF.

In its sample, this clonotype was seen many times. The chain recombines TRBV3-1 with TRBJ2-7, with 12 bases fitting TRBD2. The CDR3 totals 14 residues. Germline V gene lookup returns CDR1 LGHDT and CDR2 YNNKEL (reference sequence). After removal of 4 bases from V and 3 bases from J, the junction contained 1 base not matched to a gene. The CDR3 DNA reads as TGTGCCAGCAGCCGGACTAGCGGGATCTACGAGCAGTACTTC. Amino acid sequence: CASSRTSGIYEQYF.

This clonotype has at least ten counts. The J gene is TRBJ2-5, the V gene TRBV24-1, with D perhaps given as TRBD1 or TRBD2 (5 bases each). Germline values: CDR1 KGHDR, CDR2 SFDVKD. The ends were cut back, 0 bases at V and 3 bases at J, with 16 bases in the middle. The CDR3 spans 17 residues. The CDR3 nucleotides are TGTGCCACCAGTGATTTGAAGGCAGGAAGAGGGGAAGAGACCCAGTACTTC. This gives the protein CATSDLKAGRGEETQYF.

The sample holds many counts of this clonotype. The chain joins TRBV7-2 to TRBJ2-3; unclear D gene. From germline, CDR1 is SGHTA and CDR2 FQGNSA. The CDR3 extends over 14 amino acids. V shed 6 bases and J shed 3 bases, with 13 bases lying between them. CDR3 sequence (DNA): TGTGCCAGCAGTTCTGCCGGGTGGACAGATACGCAGTATTTT. It translates to CASSSAGWTDTQYF.

The chain couples TRBV20-1 to TRBJ2-6; D might be TRBD2 (5 bases). The CDR3 covers 15 residues. With 3 bases removed from V and 4 bases from J, the gap between germline ends came to 13 bases. In germline, CDR1 is DFQATT, CDR2 SNEGSKA (reference sequence). In DNA, the CDR3 is TGCAGTGCTAGGAAACCCGGAGGAGGGGCCAACGTCCTGACTTTC. Translating it yields CSARKPGGGANVLTF.

V usage is TRBV19 and J usage is TRBJ2-6, with TRBD1 identical over 8 bases. V shed 5 bases and J 0 bases; nucleotides not matched to a gene: 6. Germline CDR1 LNHDA, CDR2 SQIVND (reference sequence). The CDR3 is 17 amino acids. As DNA, the CDR3 is TGTGCCAGTAGTCTTGGACAGGGAGACTCTGGGGCCAACGTCCTGACTTTC. It codes for CASSLGQGDSGANVLTF.

This clonotype was seen a few times. This chain uses TRBV7-9 with TRBJ2-1, with TRBD1 matching over 8 bases. The CDR3 has 14 residues. Trimming at V came to 2 bases and at J to 8 bases, leaving 5 bases not matched to a gene. Germline V gives CDR1 SEHNR, CDR2 FQNEAQ (reference sequence). The CDR3 reads CASSLFDRGHEQFF. For the CDR3, the DNA is TGTGCCAGCAGCTTATTCGACAGGGGTCATGAGCAGTTCTTC. The full variable domain, in which reference TRBV7-9 and TRBJ2-1 provide the parts outside the CDR3, is DTGVSQNPRHKITKRGQNVTFRCDPISEHNRLYWYRQTLGQGPEFLTYFQNEAQLEKSRLLSDRFSAERPKGSFSTLEIQRTEQGDSAMYLCASSLFDRGHEQFFGPGTRLTVL.